These 27 T cell receptor beta chains were all obtained from the same sample, sequenced in a study of cytomegalovirus exposure and HLA in healthy donors. Only in-frame clones appear in the TCRdb table, and some are missing; sequencing was by immunoSEQ multiplex PCR. The sample consists of 71,000 or so clones, approximately 94% of them appearing once. The sequencing input was PBMCs. The receptors originated from a woman younger than 30 in good health and CMV-seronegative.

This clone occurred once. The chain joins TRBV7-9 to TRBJ1-5; TRBD1 might be the D (5 bases). Germline V lookup: CDR1 SEHNR, CDR2 FQNEAQ (reference sequence). The CDR3 spans 15 residues. V was clipped by 1 base and J by 5 bases, with 12 bases between them. In DNA, the CDR3 is TGTGCCAGCAGCTTAGGGCAGGGCAGAGATCAGCCCCAGCATTTT. It is translated as CASSLGQGRDQPQHF.

This chain joins TRBV6-6 and TRBJ1-1; D not certain. Germline V gene data show CDR1 as MNHNY and CDR2 as SVGAGI (reference sequence). With 2 bases removed from V and 4 bases from J, the gap between germline ends came to 5 bases. The CDR3 extends over 12 amino acids. This CDR3 is CASSYTGTEAFF. CDR3 sequence (DNA): TGTGCCAGCAGTTACACGGGCACTGAAGCTTTCTTT.

This chain uses TRBV18 with TRBJ2-1; TRBD2 agrees at 7 bases. Germline V gene sequence: CDR1 KGHSH, CDR2 LQKENI. The J segment lost 6 bases and the V segment lost 6 bases, leaving 14 bases of the junction unmatched. CDR3 length: 16 amino acids. CDR3 in amino acids: CASSPPGLRLGNEQFF. DNA of the CDR3: TGTGCCAGCTCCCCCCCGGGACTACGATTAGGCAATGAGCAGTTCTTC.

The chain uses TRBV7-9 and TRBJ2-3; 8 nucleotides match TRBD1. The CDR3 runs 15 residues. CDR1 SEHNR and CDR2 FQNEAQ come from the germline V gene (reference sequence). The J segment lost 1 base and the V segment lost 0 bases, leaving 0 bases of the junction unmatched. The CDR3 here is CASSLATGGTDTQYF. The CDR3 DNA follows: TGTGCCAGCAGCTTAGCGACAGGGGGCACAGATACGCAGTATTTT.

The chain links TRBV28 to TRBJ2-3; 9 nucleotides match TRBD2. Germline CDR1 and CDR2: MDHEN and SYDVKM. This CDR3 comprises 18 residues. V lost 4 bases and J lost 1; bases outside the gene matches: 12. The chain's CDR3 is CASSYTLTIAGGTDTQYF. The CDR3 DNA follows: TGTGCCAGCAGTTACACGCTCACGATAGCGGGGGGCACAGATACGCAGTATTTT. Using reference TRBV28 and TRBJ2-3 for the parts outside the CDR3, the full variable domain is DVKVTQSSRYLVKRTGEKVFLECVQDMDHENMFWYRQDPGLGLRLIYFSYDVKMKEKGDIPEGYSVSREKKERFSLILESASTNQTSMYLCASSYTLTIAGGTDTQYFGPGTRLTVL.

The chain recombines TRBV20-1 with TRBJ1-2; tentatively, D is TRBD1 (6 bases). The CDR3 loop spans 11 amino acids. In germline, CDR1 is DFQATT, CDR2 SNEGSKA (reference sequence). Between the trimmed V and J ends, which lost 8 bases and 8 bases, there was a span of 15 bases. The CDR3 sequence: CSLWGGGGYTF. Written as DNA, the CDR3 is TGCAGTCTATGGGGGGGCGGAGGCTACACCTTC.

V is TRBV11-1 and J is TRBJ2-7, with TRBD2 identical over 7 bases. CDR1 and CDR2 (germline): SGHAT, FQDESV (reference sequence). V gave up 4 bases and J gave up 3 bases; unmatched junction bases: 0. The CDR3 is 12 amino acids. The CDR3 DNA is TGTGCCAGCAGCTGGGACTACTACGAGCAGTACTTC. Encoded protein: CASSWDYYEQYF.

This chain links TRBV28 with TRBJ2-1, with D possibly matching TRBD2 (6 bases). This CDR3 contains 16 residues. V lost 4 bases to trimming and J lost 7 bases, with 20 bases between them. In germline, CDR1 is MDHEN, CDR2 SYDVKM. The CDR3 coding sequence is TGTGCCAGCAGTTACTACGGGACGCCTGGGGGGAATGAGCAGTTCTTC. This translates into CASSYYGTPGGNEQFF.

The V gene is TRBV14, the J gene TRBJ2-1; 9 bases are shared with TRBD1. This CDR3 has 14 residues. The V gene end was trimmed by 2 bases and the J gene end by 16 bases; junction bases not matched to a gene: 12. Germline CDR1 and CDR2: SGHDN and FVKESK. The CDR3 DNA follows: TGTGCCAGCAGCCAATACACTGGGACAGGGAATCTTTTCTTC. It is translated as CASSQYTGTGNLFF.

The chain carries TRBV7-9 and TRBJ2-5; 9 bases align to TRBD2. CDR1 and CDR2 (germline): SEHNR, FQNEAQ (reference sequence). The CDR3 is 14 residues long. The trim removed 5 bases at V and 2 bases at J, leaving 3 bases unmatched. The CDR3 region is CASSLSGGQETQYF. The DNA of the CDR3 is TGTGCCAGCAGCCTAAGCGGGGGGCAAGAGACCCAGTACTTC. Complete variable domain (other parts from reference TRBV7-9 and TRBJ2-5): DTGVSQNPRHKITKRGQNVTFRCDPISEHNRLYWYRQTLGQGPEFLTYFQNEAQLEKSRLLSDRFSAERPKGSFSTLEIQRTEQGDSAMYLCASSLSGGQETQYFGPGTRLLVL.

The chain has TRBV7-9 and TRBJ1-4, with D hard to call. CDR1 SEHNR and CDR2 FQNEAQ come from the germline V gene (reference sequence). The CDR3 sequence is 15 residues long. The ends were cut back, 6 bases at V and 2 bases at J, with 13 bases in the middle. Here the CDR3 reads CASSPDAGTNEKLFF. The CDR3 DNA reads TGTGCCAGCAGTCCAGACGCGGGGACTAATGAAAAACTGTTTTTT.

The V gene is TRBV15, the J gene TRBJ2-7; weak D call: TRBD2 (5 bases). CDR1 and CDR2 from the germline V gene are LNHNV and YYDKDF (reference sequence). V was pared by 3 bases and J by 6 bases, with 18 bases between. This CDR3 has 15 amino acids. CDR3 in DNA: TGTGCCACCAGCAGCATGTTGGGCTTTGAGGGCGAGCAGTACTTC. It specifies CATSSMLGFEGEQYF.

This clone has a single count. The V gene is TRBV6-5, the J gene TRBJ2-3, with 8 bases identical to TRBD2. The ends lost 7 bases at V and 3 bases at J; junction bases unmatched: 3. Per germline, CDR1 MNHEY and CDR2 SVGAGI. The CDR3 is made up of 13 amino acids. The CDR3 DNA reads TGTGCCAGCAATGCGGGGGGTACAGATACGCAGTATTTT. Translating gives CASNAGGTDTQYF.

This chain's CDR3 is CASSLDRFGGRGTDTQYF. Here the CDR3 DNA reads TGTGCCAGCAGCTTGGACCGTTTCGGCGGGAGAGGCACAGATACGCAGTATTTT. This chain connects TRBV5-4 to TRBJ2-3; 7 nucleotides align to TRBD2. Trimming cost V 0 bases and J 1 base; bases outside gene matches: 11. CDR1 SGHNT and CDR2 YYREEE come from the germline V gene (reference sequence). The CDR3 totals 18 residues. The full variable domain, rest sourced from reference TRBV5-4 and TRBJ2-3, is ETGVTQSPTHLIKTRGQQVTLRCSSQSGHNTVSWYQQALGQGPQFIFQYYREEENGRGNFPPRFSGLQFPNYSSELNVNALELDDSALYLCASSLDRFGGRGTDTQYFGPGTRLTVL.

The V gene is TRBV9, the J gene TRBJ1-1; D remains unclear. V was cut by 2 bases and J by 0 bases, with 5 bases left in between. The germline V gene has CDR1 SGDLS and CDR2 YYNGEE. The CDR3 totals 13 residues. The CDR3 spells CASSVRVNTEAFF. CDR3 nucleotides: TGTGCCAGCAGCGTTCGGGTGAACACTGAAGCTTTCTTT.

The chain is built from TRBV6-5 and TRBJ2-1; maybe TRBD1 (6 bases). Trimming removed 5 bases from V and 6 bases from J, with 11 bases in between. The CDR3 is made up of 13 amino acids. Germline CDR1 reads MNHEY; CDR2 reads SVGAGI. The CDR3 reads CASSIQGPNEQFF. The DNA of the CDR3 is TGTGCCAGCAGTATACAGGGTCCCAATGAGCAGTTCTTC.

The chain recombines TRBV25-1 with TRBJ2-7, with D possibly TRBD2 on 5 matching bases. This CDR3 is built from 12 residues. Trimming stripped 2 bases from V and 6 bases from J, with 8 bases between. Germline values: CDR1 MGHDK, CDR2 SYGVNS. CDR3 DNA: TGTGCCAGCAGTGAAGAAGGGAGCGAGCAGTACTTC. It specifies CASSEEGSEQYF.

The chain employs TRBV10-3 and TRBJ2-5, with 13 bases lining up with TRBD2. CDR1 is ENHRY, CDR2 SYGVKD, per germline. The CDR3 is 14 amino acids. V dropped 7 bases and J dropped 5; count of bases not matched to a gene: 4. CDR3 sequence reads: CAIKGLAGEETQYF. DNA for the CDR3: TGTGCCATCAAAGGACTAGCGGGGGAGGAGACCCAGTACTTC.

The chain is built from TRBV19 and TRBJ2-3; no reliable D call. V was clipped by 1 base and J by 1 base, with 9 bases between them. This CDR3 spans 15 amino acids. Looked up from germline, CDR1 is LNHDA and CDR2 is SQIVND (reference sequence). In nucleotides, the CDR3 is TGTGCCAGTAGTATAGGTGGAGTGGGCACAGATACGCAGTATTTT. Protein product: CASSIGGVGTDTQYF.

The V and J genes are TRBV7-9 and TRBJ1-5, with TRBD1 identical over 11 bases. V lost 5 bases and J lost 5; bases outside the gene matches: 8. Germline CDR1 and CDR2: SEHNR and FQNEAQ (reference sequence). This CDR3 is 16 amino acids long. The CDR3 nucleotides are TGTGCCAGCAGCCCTAGGACAGGGGGCGGGGATCAGCCCCAGCATTTT. It yields the protein CASSPRTGGGDQPQHF.

This clone was recorded once. The chain links TRBV6-5 to TRBJ2-1; TRBD1 matches at 10 bases. The trim removed 5 bases at V and 3 bases at J, leaving 4 bases unmatched. The CDR3 length is 15 residues. The germline V gene has CDR1 MNHEY and CDR2 SVGAGI. The CDR3 DNA reads TGTGCCAGCAGTCCGGGGACAGGGGTCTACAATGAGCAGTTCTTC. Encoded protein: CASSPGTGVYNEQFF.

Here the CDR3 reads CASSLWTGDTQYF. In DNA, the CDR3 is TGTGCCAGCAGTTTATGGACAGGAGATACGCAGTATTTT. The chain links TRBV28 to TRBJ2-3; perhaps TRBD1 as D (6 bases). V was clipped by 0 bases and J by 5 bases, with 6 bases between them. The CDR3 has 13 residues. Per the germline V gene, CDR1 is MDHEN and CDR2 is SYDVKM.

The chain carries TRBV7-9 and TRBJ2-1; TRBD2 might be the D (6 bases). This CDR3 is built from 14 residues. Germline-derived CDR1 and CDR2 are SEHNR and FQNEAQ (reference sequence). Trimming took off 3 bases at V and 8 bases at J, with 14 bases between the two ends. The CDR3 loop is CASSFAGSRDEQFF. The CDR3 nucleotides are TGTGCCAGCAGCTTCGCGGGAAGCCGGGATGAGCAGTTCTTC.

This chain uses TRBV7-3 with TRBJ2-7; the D gene is possibly TRBD1 (5 bases). The ends were cut back, 4 bases at V and 5 bases at J, with 12 bases in the middle. Germline values: CDR1 SGHTA, CDR2 FQGTGA. This CDR3 spans 13 amino acids. For the CDR3, the DNA is TGTGCCAGCAGCTCTGACAGAACGAACGAGCAGTACTTC. This sequence encodes CASSSDRTNEQYF. Based on the CDR3 plus reference TRBV7-3 and TRBJ2-7, the full variable domain is GAGVSQTPSNKVTEKGKYVELRCDPISGHTALYWYRQSLGQGPEFLIYFQGTGAADDSGLPNDRFFAVRPEGSVSTLKIQRTERGDSAVYLCASSSDRTNEQYFGPGTRLTVT.

The chain links TRBV27 to TRBJ1-3; possible D gene TRBD1, 5 bases. V was shortened by 11 bases and J by 0 bases, with 11 bases between the two germline ends. This CDR3 contains 13 residues. Germline V gives CDR1 MNHEY, CDR2 SMNVEV (reference sequence). The CDR3 sequence: CASGGNSGNTIYF. The DNA of the CDR3 is TGTGCCTCTGGGGGGAACTCTGGAAACACCATATATTTT.

This clone was observed a handful of times. This chain uses TRBV2 with TRBJ2-5; 10 bases are shared with TRBD2. Trimming removed 3 bases from V and 2 bases from J; junction bases left unmatched: 6. This CDR3 has 16 residues. The V gene's germline CDR1 is SNHLY and CDR2 FYNNEI. The CDR3 protein is CASSDGASGGQETQYF. For the CDR3, the DNA is TGTGCCAGCAGTGACGGGGCTAGCGGGGGTCAAGAGACCCAGTACTTC.

This sequence joins TRBV7-9 and TRBJ2-7; 14 bases are shared with TRBD2. Germline V CDR1 and CDR2: SEHNR, FQNEAQ (reference sequence). Trimming removed 4 bases from V and 0 bases from J; junction bases left unmatched: 8. There are 18 residues in the CDR3. Here the CDR3 DNA reads TGTGCCAGCAGCTCCCCCGGGACTAGCGGGGGACCCTCCTACGAGCAGTACTTC. Translating it yields CASSSPGTSGGPSYEQYF.